This T cell receptor (beta chain) was sequenced in a study of beta chain features in type 1 diabetes. Points from the study as a whole: There were fewer insertions and more deletions at the VDJ junctions of type 1 diabetes patients. The similarity of naive, central memory and Treg TCRB repertoires appeared greater among patients than among healthy donors. Moderate yet significant TCRB CDR3 shortening was seen in Type 1 diabetes patients in all four CD4+ subsets.

This clone was found a few times. As yet, its antigen is unknown. Purities over 95% were achieved in all sorted populations. Expressed TCRB transcripts were sequenced because the isolated RNA had all been reverse transcribed beforehand. The data were produced by immunoSEQ multiplex PCR, yet TCRdb's version contains in-frame clones alone and is incomplete. The repertoire holds around 400,000 clones, with roughly 12% as singletons. This CDR3 has 16 amino acids. With V trimmed by 5 bases and J by 11 bases, 18 bases remained unmatched. Germline-derived CDR1 and CDR2 are SEHNR and FQNEAQ (reference sequence).

The V gene is TRBV7-9, the J gene TRBJ2-1; 7 bases map to TRBD2. The sample was naive CD4+ T cells from blood. This receptor was taken from a man aged 18 to 29 in good health. The CDR3 DNA sequence: TGTGCCAGCAGCAACTCGCGGATCTGGGGGGGAATTAAGCAGTTCTTC. As protein: CASSNSRIWGGIKQFF.